These 10 T cell receptor beta chains were sequenced from one sample in a study of T cell changes during pregnancy in multiple sclerosis. The protocol was immunoSEQ multiplex PCR, while the TCRdb copy is restricted to in-frame clones and leaves out a portion. The sample holds around 56,000 clones, 70% to 90% seen once. This specimen consisted of CD4+ T cells from peripheral blood mononuclear cells, obtained in the third trimester of pregnancy. Source of these receptors: a female donor with multiple sclerosis, enrolled in a pregnancy study.

This rearrangement joins TRBV7-2 to TRBJ1-5; 7 bases line up with TRBD1. The trim removed 5 bases at V and 7 bases at J, leaving 8 bases unmatched. This CDR3 is built from 14 residues. Germline values: CDR1 SGHTA, CDR2 FQGNSA. Written as DNA, the CDR3 is TGTGCCAGCAGCCCAAGACAGGGCAGGCAGCCCCAGCATTTT. Translated, it gives CASSPRQGRQPQHF.

Concerning this clone: Other DNA sequences in this sample translate to the same CDR3. V is TRBV7-2 and J is TRBJ2-7, with D possibly TRBD1 on 6 matching bases. CDR1 is SGHTA and CDR2 is FQGNSA in the germline V gene. V dropped 1 base and J dropped 4 bases, with 14 bases sitting between them. CDR3 length equals 15 residues. The CDR3 sequence is CASSLVSGTSYEQYF. DNA of the CDR3: TGTGCCAGCAGCTTAGTGTCAGGGACATCGTACGAGCAGTACTTC.

The chain combines TRBV9 with TRBJ2-3; D is perhaps TRBD2 (5 bases). The CDR3 spans 15 residues. CDR1 and CDR2 from the germline V gene are SGDLS and YYNGEE. Trimming took off 3 bases at V and 0 bases at J, with 11 bases between the two ends. The CDR3 coding sequence is TGTGCCAGCAGCGCCCCGGGAACTAGCACAGATACGCAGTATTTT. Its protein is CASSAPGTSTDTQYF. Filled out from reference TRBV9 and TRBJ2-3, the complete variable domain reads DSGVTQTPKHLITATGQRVTLRCSPRSGDLSVYWYQQSLDQGLQFLIQYYNGEERAKGNILERFSAQQFPDLHSELNLSSLELGDSALYFCASSAPGTSTDTQYFGPGTRLTVL.

The chain employs TRBV28 and TRBJ2-2; D might be TRBD2 (7 bases). The germline CDR1 and CDR2 sequences are MDHEN and SYDVKM. Trimming stripped 6 bases from V and 5 bases from J, with 16 bases between. This CDR3 contains 15 residues. The CDR3 DNA reads as TGTGCCAGCAGCCACGCGGGGGCTGGGACCGGGGAGCTGTTTTTT. It specifies CASSHAGAGTGELFF.

The V call is TRBV4-3, the J call TRBJ1-1; D is uncertain. CDR1 is LGHNA and CDR2 is YSLEER in the germline V gene. The CDR3 runs 13 residues. Trimming cost V 5 bases and J 2 bases, with 9 bases left between them. The chain's CDR3 is CASSYRLNTEAFF. CDR3 nucleotides: TGCGCCAGCAGCTACCGGTTAAACACTGAAGCTTTCTTT.

J is TRBJ2-7 and V is TRBV18, with 7 bases identical to TRBD2. J was trimmed by 5 bases and V by 3 bases; bases with no gene match: 4. The germline V gene has CDR1 KGHSH and CDR2 LQKENI. This CDR3 is 13 amino acids long. This CDR3 is CASSPGGVDEQYF. The CDR3 DNA reads TGTGCCAGCTCACCGGGGGGGGTGGACGAGCAGTACTTC.

The chain recombines TRBV6-1 with TRBJ1-2; 7 nucleotides align to TRBD1. CDR3 length equals 17 residues. Germline trimming cut 3 bases from V and 0 bases from J; bases unmatched to any gene: 10. Germline V CDR1 and CDR2: MNHNS, SASEGT. The CDR3 here is CASSETGLYLANYGYTF. The CDR3 DNA sequence: TGTGCCAGCAGTGAGACAGGGCTTTACCTAGCTAACTATGGCTACACCTTC.

Only a few counts were recorded for this clone. The chain is built from TRBV5-1 and TRBJ2-5, with 9 bases fitting TRBD1. Unmatched junction bases numbered 15, after V lost 1 base and J lost 5 bases. The length of the CDR3 is 18 residues. CDR1 is SGHRS and CDR2 is YFSETQ in the germline V gene. This CDR3 reads CASSLQMYRTGVGETQYF. Written as DNA, the CDR3 is TGCGCCAGCAGCTTGCAAATGTATCGGACAGGGGTAGGGGAGACCCAGTACTTC.

The V call is TRBV9, the J call TRBJ2-7, with 7 bases identical to TRBD2. J lost 7 bases, V lost 0 bases, and 1 base had no gene match. The length of the CDR3 is 12 residues. CDR1 is SGDLS and CDR2 is YYNGEE in the germline V gene. CDR3 coding DNA: TGTGCCAGCAGCGTAGTGGGGGGGGAGCAGTACTTC. As protein: CASSVVGGEQYF.

The rearrangement joins TRBV9 to TRBJ1-2; 8 bases fit TRBD1. Germline CDR1 is SGDLS and CDR2 is YYNGEE. V dropped 0 bases and J dropped 1; count of bases not matched to a gene: 2. The CDR3 is 15 residues long. CDR3 region: CASSVVTGGNYGYTF. CDR3 DNA sequence: TGTGCCAGCAGCGTAGTAACAGGGGGTAACTATGGCTACACCTTC. The entire variable domain, with the rest obtained from reference TRBV9 and TRBJ1-2, is as follows: DSGVTQTPKHLITATGQRVTLRCSPRSGDLSVYWYQQSLDQGLQFLIQYYNGEERAKGNILERFSAQQFPDLHSELNLSSLELGDSALYFCASSVVTGGNYGYTFGSGTRLTVV.